This passage covers 7 T cell receptor beta chains from one sample sequenced in a study of T-cell reconstitution after alpha-beta-depleted transplantation in children. It was with unique molecular identifiers that the TCRbeta library was prepared. From the PCR reads, TCRdb called clonotypes with MiXCR, one entry per CDR3 protein. Among 200,000 to 300,000 distinct CDR3 sequences listed, 12% were seen once. The starting material was PBMCs from the stem cell graft donor, obtained from the stem cell graft. Source of these receptors: a human donor who donated a stem cell graft to a child with acute lymphoblastic leukemia.

Worth noting for this clonotype: An end of the junction does not agree with germline; a read error may underlie this. The chain is built from TRBV24-1 and TRBJ1-5; D gene ambiguous. Germline V CDR1 and CDR2: KGHDR, SFDVKD. CDR3 length: 14 residues. CDR3 bases: TGTGTCACCAGTGAGGCGGGTGGCAATCAGCCCCAGCATTTT. Translating gives CVTSEAGGNQPQHF.

The sample holds many counts of this clonotype. The V call is TRBV7-8, the J call TRBJ2-7, with D possibly matching TRBD1 (5 bases). The CDR3 is 14 residues long. V lost 1 base, J lost 3 bases, and 10 bases lay in between. Germline CDR1 and CDR2: SGHVS and FQNEAQ. The CDR3 reads CASSLEQADYEQYF. Written as DNA, the CDR3 is TGTGCCAGCAGCTTAGAACAGGCGGACTACGAGCAGTACTTC.

This clonotype showed up just a few times. This rearrangement joins TRBV12-3 or TRBV12-4 to TRBJ1-3; D possibly corresponds to TRBD1 (6 bases). The V gene lost 6 bases and the J gene lost 0 bases, with 15 bases spanning the gap. CDR3 length equals 16 residues. CDR3 DNA sequence: TGTGCCAGCAGCAAACAGGGATCAGACTCTGGAAACACCATATATTTT. It yields the protein CASSKQGSDSGNTIYF.

This clonotype showed up many times. The CDR3 sequence is CAISDPGGTGNYGYTF. Here the CDR3 DNA reads TGTGCCATCAGTGACCCGGGCGGGACAGGGAACTATGGCTACACCTTC. V gene TRBV10-3 combines with J gene TRBJ1-2, with 9 nucleotides matching TRBD1. In germline, CDR1 is ENHRY, CDR2 SYGVKD. The length of the CDR3 is 16 residues. V dropped 3 bases and J dropped 2; count of bases not matched to a gene: 7.

This clonotype has a count of ten or more. V gene TRBV30 combines with J gene TRBJ1-6; D uncertain. The CDR3 contains 14 residues. V was clipped by 1 base and J by 6 bases, with 10 bases between them. The germline CDR1 and CDR2 sequences are GTSNPN and SVGIG (reference sequence). As DNA, the CDR3 is TGTGCCTGGAGTGACGGAAACAGTAATTCACCCCTCCACTTT. It is translated as CAWSDGNSNSPLHF.

This clonotype was recorded at least ten times. The chain is built from TRBV5-1 and TRBJ2-7, with a weak D call TRBD1 (7 bases). Germline CDR1 reads SGHRS; CDR2 reads YFSETQ. Trimming pared 1 base from V and 9 bases from J, leaving 14 bases between. This CDR3 has 13 amino acids. CDR3 region: CASSLSQGGRQYF. DNA of the CDR3: TGCGCCAGCAGCTTGTCGCAGGGGGGACGGCAGTACTTC.

This clonotype was seen at least ten times. The chain combines TRBV20-1 with TRBJ2-7, with a tentative D call TRBD2 (6 bases). The V gene lost 5 bases and the J gene lost 3 bases, with 17 bases spanning the gap. CDR1 is DFQATT and CDR2 is SNEGSKA in the germline V gene (reference sequence). The length of the CDR3 is 14 residues. The CDR3 loop reads CSAPGTLSNYEQYF. In DNA, the CDR3 is TGCAGTGCTCCTGGGACTCTTAGCAACTACGAGCAGTACTTC.